These T cell receptor beta chains were read from a single sample in a study of shared clonotypes between healthy human individuals. The method was immunoSEQ multiplex PCR; TCRdb's version includes in-frame clones alone and lacks a portion of them. The sample has about 610,000 clones; 97% are singletons. The sequenced sample consisted of naive CD4+ T cells sorted from blood. All receptors derive from a woman between 25 and 40 years old in good health. CDR3s include the opening cysteine and the closing phenylalanine or tryptophan.

J gene | V gene | CDR3 protein
TRBJ1-1 | TRBV5-1 | CASSLEGRENTEAFF
TRBJ1-2 | TRBV7-8 | CASSFEDYGYTF
TRBJ2-7 | TRBV5-4 | CASSLRDRVYEQYF
TRBJ2-2 | TRBV2 | CASSADGAGELFF
TRBJ2-7 | TRBV19 | CASSSPRLAGEGEQYF
TRBJ2-3 | TRBV15 | CATSPNGGDTQYF
TRBJ1-2 | TRBV10-3 | CAISGPPPYGYTF
TRBJ1-2 | TRBV30 | CAWSRTYGYTF
TRBJ2-5 | TRBV7-3 | CASSTSSGSGETQYF
TRBJ2-1 | TRBV11-1 | CASSPGTIRGIPFF
TRBJ2-3 | TRBV5-1 | CASSLAGASTDTQYF
TRBJ2-2 | TRBV7-7 | CASSRGTGVGGELFF
TRBJ2-7 | TRBV6-1 | CASSELGTYEQYF
TRBJ2-7 | TRBV29-1 | CSARDRSYEQYF
TRBJ2-7 | TRBV5-4 | CASSTPRDGRYEQYF
TRBJ2-3 | TRBV11-1 | CASSLAGSDTQYF